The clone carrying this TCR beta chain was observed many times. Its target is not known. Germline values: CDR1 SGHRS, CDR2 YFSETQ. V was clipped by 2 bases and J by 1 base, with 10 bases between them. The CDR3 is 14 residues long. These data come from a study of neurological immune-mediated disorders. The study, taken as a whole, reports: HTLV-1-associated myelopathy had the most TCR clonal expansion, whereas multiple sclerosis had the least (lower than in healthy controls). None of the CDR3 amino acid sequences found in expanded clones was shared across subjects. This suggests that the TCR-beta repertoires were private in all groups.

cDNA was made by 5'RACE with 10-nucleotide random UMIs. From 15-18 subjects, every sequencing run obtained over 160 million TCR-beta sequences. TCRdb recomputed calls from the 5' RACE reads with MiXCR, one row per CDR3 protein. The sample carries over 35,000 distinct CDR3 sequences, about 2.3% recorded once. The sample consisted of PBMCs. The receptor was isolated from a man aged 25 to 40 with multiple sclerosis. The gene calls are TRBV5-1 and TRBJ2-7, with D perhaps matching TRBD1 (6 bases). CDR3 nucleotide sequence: TGCGCCAGCAGCTTAATGGGGGCTTCCTACGAGCAGTACTTC. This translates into CASSLMGASYEQYF.